By sample fraction, the clone carrying this TCR beta chain is medium-sized (0.01 to 0.1%). This CDR3 spans 11 amino acids. V lost 2 bases to trimming and J lost 4 bases, with 2 bases between them. Cells sorted as Tregs were CD4+, CD25+ and CD127-/low. The TRBV12-4/TRBJ1-2 clonotypes were amplified using barcode primers with ligated adaptors. A single record per CDR3 protein comes from TCRdb applying MiXCR to the multiplex PCR reads. Of about 2,200 distinct CDR3 sequences detected, 1.1% appear once; the ten largest clones hold 15% to 19%. The rearrangement links TRBV12-3 or TRBV12-4 to TRBJ1-2; D uncertain. The source of this sequence is a female donor with breast cancer. The sample taken for sequencing was tumor-infiltrating Tregs sorted from the breast tumor. For the CDR3, the DNA is TGTGCCAGCAGTTTATTCTATGGCTACACCTTC. It encodes CASSLFYGYTF.